This T cell receptor beta chain is from a study of T cells in Graves' hyperthyroidism and ophthalmopathy. Regarding the study as a whole: Blood also held most thyroid clonotypes expanded beyond 0.001. The model made its ophthalmopathy prediction, and onset followed a median approximately 7 months later.

This clonotype was seen a handful of times. What it binds is not known. The source material, RNA transcripts, was used to amplify TCR beta CDR3 regions. In the first-round RT-PCR of the TCR CDR3, the HTBI primer set was used. TCRdb fed the multiplex PCR reads into MiXCR, producing one record per CDR3 protein. Here the sample spans about 350,000 distinct CDR3 sequences, 14% being singletons. Graves' hyperthyroidism was deemed stable given no ophthalmopathy progression within 18 months. Each 10 ml fresh peripheral blood draw supplied the PBMCs. The V end lost 1 base, the J end lost 2 bases, and 7 bases lay between the germline ends. From germline, CDR1 is MNHNS and CDR2 SASEGT. This CDR3 is built from 14 residues.

The TCR was taken from a woman younger than 45 with Graves' hyperthyroidism. Sequencing was carried out using blood. The chain employs TRBV6-1 and TRBJ2-3; no firm D call. CDR3 amino acids: CASSEVVNTDTQYF. CDR3 nucleotides: TGTGCCAGCAGTGAAGTGGTCAACACAGATACGCAGTATTTT.